This is a list of T cell receptor beta chains from one sample in a study of blood T cell repertoires in COVID-19. Profiled with immunoSEQ multiplex PCR; TCRdb holds only in-frame clones, not every one. The data show fewer than 130,000 clones, with 82% seen just once and approximately 16% held by the top ten. Source material: peripheral blood. All receptors derive from a woman aged 55 to 70 with acute or convalescent COVID-19. Each CDR3 is given with its conserved first and last residue. The D gene is left open where the match is weak. Size is stated for part of the rows, as once, few or many counts, or as a class when the clone is expanded.

j_call | v_call | d_call | clone_size | cdr3_aa | cdr3_nt
TRBJ2-6 | TRBV19 | TRBD1 | . | CASSTRDRYNVLTF | TGTGCCAGTAGTACGCGGGACAGGTACAACGTCCTGACTTTC
TRBJ2-3 | TRBV7-9 | . | . | CASSLGNMQDTQYF | TGTGCCAGCAGCTTAGGAAACATGCAAGATACGCAGTATTTT
TRBJ2-3 | TRBV3-1/TRBV3-2 | TRBD2 | . | CASSQGPLAPDTQYF | TGTGCCAGCAGCCAAGGCCCACTAGCGCCAGATACGCAGTATTTT
TRBJ1-2 | TRBV12-3/TRBV12-4 | . | . | CASSLVGGFGYTF | TGTGCCAGCAGCCTTGTGGGGGGGTTTGGCTACACCTTC
TRBJ1-2 | TRBV7-2 | . | . | CASSLVGGKEGYTF | TGTGCCAGCAGCTTAGTCGGGGGGAAGGAGGGCTACACCTTC
TRBJ1-2 | TRBV19 | . | . | CASSDVGGYGYTF | TGTGCCAGTAGTGACGTCGGGGGCTATGGCTACACCTTC
TRBJ2-1 | TRBV30 | TRBD1 | . | CAWGDRVYEQFF | TGTGCCTGGGGGGACAGGGTCTATGAGCAGTTCTTC
TRBJ2-5 | TRBV7-7 | TRBD1 | . | CASSFGTGGAEETQYF | TGTGCCAGCAGCTTTGGGACAGGGGGAGCGGAAGAGACCCAGTACTTC
TRBJ2-5 | TRBV5-4 | TRBD1 | few | CASSLDRGQETQYF | TGTGCCAGCAGCCTAGACAGGGGACAAGAGACCCAGTACTTC
TRBJ1-3 | TRBV18 | . | . | CASSPPATGNTIYF | TGTGCCAGCTCACCACCGGCCACAGGAAACACCATATATTTT
TRBJ1-4 | TRBV4-3 | TRBD1 | . | CASSSRQGSEKLFF | TGCGCCAGCAGCTCCCGACAGGGGAGTGAAAAACTGTTTTTT
TRBJ1-2 | TRBV18 | . | . | CASSPSGQFNGYTF | TGTGCCAGCTCACCATCTGGGCAGTTCAATGGCTACACCTTC
TRBJ2-7 | TRBV5-5 | . | once | CASSITYGTSYEQYF | TGTGCCAGCAGCATAACCTACGGGACATCTTACGAGCAGTACTTC
TRBJ2-1 | TRBV15 | TRBD2 | . | CATSRDRLAGGSYNEQFF | TGTGCCACCAGCAGAGACCGACTAGCGGGGGGAAGCTACAATGAGCAGTTCTTC
TRBJ2-5 | TRBV6-5 | TRBD2 | . | CASSYTGGPRETQYF | TGTGCCAGCAGTTACACGGGGGGGCCCCGGGAGACCCAGTACTTC
TRBJ2-1 | TRBV4-2 | TRBD2 | . | CASSQGLAGGQGNEQFF | TGTGCCAGCAGCCAAGGGCTAGCGGGGGGGCAAGGGAATGAGCAGTTCTTC
TRBJ2-1 | TRBV15 | . | few | CATSRVAGGSQQFF | TGTGCCACCAGCAGAGTTGCAGGGGGGAGTCAGCAGTTCTTC
TRBJ2-3 | TRBV10-3 | . | few | CATSQQDTQYF | TGTGCCACCTCCCAACAAGATACGCAGTATTTT
TRBJ2-2 | TRBV28 | TRBD1 | . | CASSSSLTGYTGELFF | TGTGCCAGCAGTTCCTCCCTGACAGGGTACACCGGGGAGCTGTTTTTT
TRBJ1-2 | TRBV2 | . | . | CASSETGRNYGYTF | TGTGCCAGCAGTGAAACGGGGAGGAACTATGGCTACACCTTC
TRBJ1-1 | TRBV4-2 | . | . | CASSQDRTEAFF | TGTGCCAGCAGCCAAGACCGCACTGAAGCTTTCTTT
TRBJ2-7 | TRBV7-3 | TRBD1 | . | CASSRTGGEQYF | TGTGCCAGCAGCCGGACAGGGGGCGAGCAGTACTTC
TRBJ1-5 | TRBV19 | . | few | CASSIEATRNQPQHF | TGTGCCAGTAGTATAGAGGCCACCCGCAATCAGCCCCAGCATTTT
TRBJ2-2 | TRBV5-1 | . | . | CASSFGGTTNTGELFF | TGCGCCAGCAGCTTCGGGGGGACAACGAACACCGGGGAGCTGTTTTTT
TRBJ1-6 | TRBV4-1 | . | many | CASSQLRTPRPSPLHF | TGCGCCAGCAGCCAACTTAGGACTCCACGACCCTCACCCCTCCACTTT
TRBJ1-1 | TRBV19 | TRBD1 | . | CASSITGGHTEAFF | TGTGCCAGTAGTATTACAGGGGGGCACACTGAAGCTTTCTTT
TRBJ1-4 | TRBV4-3 | . | . | CASSQDSHRVEEKLFF | TGCGCCAGCAGCCAAGATTCTCACAGGGTTGAGGAAAAACTGTTTTTT